These 26 T cell receptor beta chains share one sample of origin, sequenced in a study of cytomegalovirus exposure and HLA in healthy donors. PCR used 60 Vbeta primers and 13 Jbeta primers. TCRdb's table, derived via immunoSEQ multiplex PCR, lists solely in-frame clones and lacks some. The sample records roughly 220,000 clones, roughly 80% being singletons. The sequenced sample consisted of PBMCs. Receptor source: a woman in her thirties or forties in good health and CMV-seronegative.

The rearrangement joins TRBV4-2 to TRBJ2-5; 15 bases map to TRBD2. Germline V gene data show CDR1 as LGHNA and CDR2 as YNFKEQ. This CDR3 has 20 amino acids. With 1 base clipped from V and 5 bases from J, the junction kept 14 bases outside the gene matches. DNA for the CDR3: TGTGCCAGCAGCCAAGGACCAAACGGACTAGCGGGAGGGCCAGGGGAGACCCAGTACTTC. Protein product: CASSQGPNGLAGGPGETQYF.

V usage is TRBV28 and J usage is TRBJ2-7; 14 bases align to TRBD2. Germline CDR1 and CDR2: MDHEN and SYDVKM. The CDR3 has 18 amino acids. After removal of 4 bases from V and 3 bases from J, the junction contained 11 bases not matched to a gene. The CDR3 region is CASSSPGTSGSMIYEQYF. CDR3 nucleotides: TGTGCCAGCAGTTCTCCCGGGACTAGCGGGAGTATGATCTACGAGCAGTACTTC.

J is TRBJ2-5 and V is TRBV7-9, with D tentatively TRBD2 (6 bases). The length of the CDR3 is 13 residues. Germline CDR1 and CDR2: SEHNR and FQNEAQ (reference sequence). V lost 2 bases to trimming and J lost 5 bases, with 9 bases between them. As DNA, the CDR3 is TGTGCCAGCAGCTTAATTGGGGGGGAGACCCAGTACTTC. As protein: CASSLIGGETQYF.

The rearrangement joins TRBV2 to TRBJ1-5; 8 bases line up with TRBD1. CDR1 is SNHLY and CDR2 is FYNNEI in the germline V gene. The CDR3 is 18 residues long. The V segment lost 2 bases and the J segment 1 base; nucleotides outside the gene matches: 10. CDR3 bases: TGTGCCAGCAGTGAACCCGGACAGGGAATGCAAAGCAATCAGCCCCAGCATTTT. It specifies CASSEPGQGMQSNQPQHF.

The V and J genes are TRBV4-1 and TRBJ2-7; 10 positions agree with TRBD2. The V segment lost 2 bases and the J segment 2 bases; nucleotides outside the gene matches: 3. The CDR3 is made up of 15 amino acids. The germline gives CDR1 MGHRA, CDR2 YSYEKL. The CDR3 spells CASSQLAGVTYEQYF. CDR3 coding DNA: TGCGCCAGCAGCCAACTAGCGGGAGTAACCTACGAGCAGTACTTC.

The V and J genes are TRBV10-3 and TRBJ2-3; 11 bases align to TRBD2. The junction had 9 bases not matched to a gene; V was cut back by 10 bases and J by 0 bases. Per germline, CDR1 ENHRY and CDR2 SYGVKD. This CDR3 is 16 amino acids long. CDR3 nucleotide sequence: TGTGCCACGCTCGGGACTAGCGGACCTAGCACAGATACGCAGTATTTT. It is translated as CATLGTSGPSTDTQYF.

CDR3 DNA: TGTGCCAGTAGTATCCAGTTACAGGGGGCCGCTCAGCCCCAGCATTTT. Translated, it gives CASSIQLQGAAQPQHF. The chain combines TRBV19 with TRBJ1-5; 9 positions agree with TRBD1. V was pared by 3 bases and J by 6 bases, with 9 bases of the junction left unmatched. Per the germline V gene, CDR1 is LNHDA and CDR2 is SQIVND (reference sequence). The CDR3 covers 16 residues.

In its sample, this clone was seen once. The V call is TRBV7-2, the J call TRBJ2-5; D might be TRBD2 (5 bases). The CDR3 is 13 amino acids. Trimming removed 3 bases at V and 2 bases at J, with 7 bases between. Germline lookup yields CDR1 SGHTA and CDR2 FQGNSA. The CDR3 DNA sequence: TGTGCCAGCAGCTTCGGACTGCAAGAGACCCAGTACTTC. Translated: CASSFGLQETQYF.

This clone has a single count. The chain employs TRBV5-6 and TRBJ2-2; D is perhaps TRBD2 (6 bases). Trimming left V 0 bases short and J 6 bases short, with 15 bases between. Germline lookup yields CDR1 SGHDT and CDR2 YYEEEE. This CDR3 region has 16 residues. The DNA for the CDR3 is TGTGCCAGCAGCTTGGCCGACGGGGGAAGGGCCGGGGAGCTGTTTTTT. It yields the protein CASSLADGGRAGELFF.

This rearrangement joins TRBV6-6 to TRBJ1-5; 10 bases match TRBD1. The V and J ends lost 5 bases and 1 base, in that order; junction bases with no gene match: 2. CDR3 length: 15 residues. Germline CDR1 MNHNY, CDR2 SVGAGI (reference sequence). CDR3 sequence reads: CASSPGQGSNQPQHF. CDR3 coding DNA: TGTGCCAGCAGTCCGGGACAGGGGAGCAATCAGCCCCAGCATTTT.

This clone turned up a few times. The genes are TRBV27 and TRBJ1-2; D is ambiguous. The CDR3 has 14 residues. CDR1 and CDR2 (germline): MNHEY, SMNVEV (reference sequence). The V and J ends lost 5 bases and 0 bases respectively, with 10 bases between them. The CDR3 DNA sequence: TGTGCCAGCAGTCCGTTCGCGTCTAACTATGGCTACACCTTC. It is translated as CASSPFASNYGYTF.

The chain is built from TRBV28 and TRBJ2-1; 9 bases map to TRBD2. This CDR3 has 16 amino acids. Germline V gene lookup returns CDR1 MDHEN and CDR2 SYDVKM. J was trimmed by 2 bases and V by 2 bases; bases with no gene match: 4. CDR3 coding DNA: TGTGCCAGCAGTTTAACAGCGGGAGGCACCTACAATGAGCAGTTCTTC. This encodes CASSLTAGGTYNEQFF.

The chain links TRBV7-8 to TRBJ1-5; TRBD1 matches 8 bases. This CDR3 has 14 amino acids. After removal of 5 bases from V and 6 bases from J, the junction contained 6 bases not matched to a gene. CDR1 and CDR2 from the germline V gene are SGHVS and FQNEAQ. The CDR3: CASSKDRASQPQHF. In nucleotides, the CDR3 is TGTGCCAGCAGCAAGGACAGGGCGAGTCAGCCCCAGCATTTT.

The chain carries TRBV28 and TRBJ2-5; D gene unclear. V shed 8 bases and J shed 7 bases, with 17 bases lying between them. CDR3 length: 13 residues. Looked up from germline, CDR1 is MDHEN and CDR2 is SYDVKM. The CDR3 nucleotides read TGTGCCAGCCGTGCGATCATACCGGGGACCCAGTACTTC. This codes for CASRAIIPGTQYF.

The rearrangement links TRBV2 to TRBJ1-4, with TRBD1 matching 8 bases. V lost 5 bases to trimming and J lost 4 bases; unmatched junction nucleotides: 3. The germline CDR1 and CDR2 sequences are SNHLY and FYNNEI. The CDR3 runs to 14 residues. In nucleotides, the CDR3 is TGTGCCAGCAGTCGACAGGGGATTAATGAAAAACTGTTTTTT. It is translated as CASSRQGINEKLFF.

The CDR3 region is CASSVSGTSVNTGELFF. The CDR3 nucleotides are TGTGCCAGCTCAGTATCCGGGACTAGTGTGAACACCGGGGAGCTGTTTTTT. The chain employs TRBV18 and TRBJ2-2; 8 nucleotides agree with TRBD2. The V gene end was trimmed by 5 bases and the J gene end by 1 base; junction bases not matched to a gene: 9. The CDR3 has 17 amino acids. The V gene's germline CDR1 is KGHSH and CDR2 LQKENI.

The rearrangement joins TRBV7-2 to TRBJ1-5; TRBD1 matches at 11 bases. J lost 6 bases, V lost 0 bases, and 13 bases had no gene match. Germline V gene sequence: CDR1 SGHTA, CDR2 FQGNSA. The CDR3 runs to 19 residues. The CDR3 region is CASSLAPGQGALTGQPQHF. DNA of the CDR3: TGTGCCAGCAGCTTAGCCCCCGGACAGGGGGCCCTTACCGGTCAGCCCCAGCATTTT.

CDR3 sequence: CASTRHYGYTF. The CDR3 coding sequence is TGTGCCAGCACCCGACATTATGGCTACACCTTC. The chain employs TRBV6-1 and TRBJ1-2, with D uncertain. V shed 7 bases and J shed 5 bases, with 8 bases lying between them. The CDR3 runs 11 residues. The germline CDR1 and CDR2 sequences are MNHNS and SASEGT.

This sequence joins TRBV19 and TRBJ2-7; a weak D match, TRBD2 (6 bases). Germline V gives CDR1 LNHDA, CDR2 SQIVND (reference sequence). The CDR3 extends over 14 amino acids. Trimming removed 5 bases from V and 3 bases from J, with 14 bases in between. CDR3 sequence (DNA): TGTGCCAGTAGTCTGAGAGGGGACTTCTACGAGCAGTACTTC. This translates into CASSLRGDFYEQYF.

Only one count was recorded for this clone. The chain is built from TRBV28 and TRBJ2-7; a weak D match, TRBD1 (6 bases). The CDR3 is 14 amino acids. CDR1 is MDHEN and CDR2 is SYDVKM in the germline V gene. The V end lost 4 bases, the J end lost 4 bases, and 14 bases lay between the germline ends. The CDR3 DNA follows: TGTGCCAGCAGTTCAGGACAGAGACAGTACGAGCAGTACTTC. As protein: CASSSGQRQYEQYF. Full variable domain (outside the CDR3, taken from reference TRBV28 and TRBJ2-7): DVKVTQSSRYLVKRTGEKVFLECVQDMDHENMFWYRQDPGLGLRLIYFSYDVKMKEKGDIPEGYSVSREKKERFSLILESASTNQTSMYLCASSSGQRQYEQYFGPGTRLTVT.

This chain links TRBV5-1 with TRBJ2-3; weak D call: TRBD2 (6 bases). This CDR3 spans 15 amino acids. Trimming left V 1 base short and J 3 bases short, with 12 bases between. The germline gives CDR1 SGHRS, CDR2 YFSETQ. As DNA, the CDR3 is TGCGCCAGCAGCTTGTCGGGAGTGAATACAGATACGCAGTATTTT. It encodes CASSLSGVNTDTQYF.

The chain employs TRBV4-2 and TRBJ2-3; D possibly corresponds to TRBD1 (6 bases). Per the germline V gene, CDR1 is LGHNA and CDR2 is YNFKEQ. Trimming took off 0 bases at V and 1 base at J, with 11 bases between the two ends. The CDR3 loop spans 16 amino acids. The CDR3 loop is CASSQDRGWGTDTQYF. In nucleotides, the CDR3 is TGTGCCAGCAGCCAAGACAGGGGTTGGGGCACAGATACGCAGTATTTT.

Points on this clone: The junction and the germline gene differ at one end; a read error may be behind it. The CDR3 here is CASSPGRMSSGAHVLTF. CDR3 DNA: TGTGCCAGCAGCCCAGGACGGATGAGCTCTGGGGCCCACGTCCTGACTTTC. The V call is TRBV11-2, the J call TRBJ2-6; D might be TRBD1 (5 bases). Germline CDR1 SGHAT, CDR2 FQNNGV. The CDR3 runs to 17 residues.

The chain couples TRBV7-2 to TRBJ1-2; D is possibly TRBD1 (6 bases). The CDR3 totals 15 residues. Trimming removed 1 base at V and 4 bases at J, with 13 bases between. Germline V gene lookup returns CDR1 SGHTA and CDR2 FQGNSA. The chain's CDR3 is CASSLGRGQGYGYTF. The CDR3, as DNA: TGTGCCAGCAGCTTAGGCAGGGGCCAAGGCTATGGCTACACCTTC.

V gene TRBV19 combines with J gene TRBJ1-2, with 7 positions matching TRBD1. From germline, CDR1 is LNHDA and CDR2 SQIVND (reference sequence). The CDR3 is 11 amino acids. The ends lost 11 bases at V and 7 bases at J; junction bases unmatched: 7. The CDR3 region has the DNA TGTGCCGGACGACAGGGCGGTGGCTACACCTTC. Protein product: CAGRQGGGYTF. The variable domain in full, completed from reference TRBV19 and TRBJ1-2, reads DGGITQSPKYLFRKEGQNVTLSCEQNLNHDAMYWYRQDPGQGLRLIYYSQIVNDFQKGDIAEGYSVSREKKESFPLTVTSAQKNPTAFYLCAGRQGGGYTFGSGTRLTVV.

This clone appeared a few times. V is TRBV6-5 and J is TRBJ2-2, with D unresolved. V dropped 0 bases and J dropped 4 bases, with 12 bases sitting between them. Germline CDR1 reads MNHEY; CDR2 reads SVGAGI. The length of the CDR3 is 16 residues. The CDR3 loop is CASSYSLTRATGELFF. The CDR3, as DNA: TGTGCCAGCAGTTACTCGCTAACTCGTGCCACCGGGGAGCTGTTTTTT.